This is a list of T cell receptor beta chains from one sample in a study of T cell responses to AZD1222 COVID-19 vaccine. Profiling relied on immunoSEQ multiplex PCR, and the TCRdb table lists in-frame clones only, not all of them. The sample holds approximately 110,000 clones, 88% seen once. The specimen comprised peripheral blood, sampled on day 0 of AZD1222 vaccination. The receptor set was obtained from an adult in good health. Both conserved end residues are part of each CDR3. The order of the fields is D gene, clone size, V gene, J gene, CDR3 DNA, CDR3 protein. The D gene is left open where the match is weak. Not every row has a clone size; where given, it reads once, few, many or a size class.

D gene: TRBD1; clone size: once; V gene: TRBV5-1; J gene: TRBJ1-1; CDR3 DNA: TGCGCCAGCAGCTTCCAGGGGGCTAGGGACACTGAAGCTTTCTTT; CDR3 protein: CASSFQGARDTEAFF
D gene: .; clone size: .; V gene: TRBV11-2; J gene: TRBJ2-5; CDR3 DNA: TGTGCCAGCTCCCGGGGGGCCGGGGAGACCCAGTACTTC; CDR3 protein: CASSRGAGETQYF
D gene: .; clone size: .; V gene: TRBV10-3; J gene: TRBJ2-7; CDR3 DNA: TGTGCCATCACCCCGACGGAGAGGCCCTACGAGCAGTACTTC; CDR3 protein: CAITPTERPYEQYF
D gene: .; clone size: .; V gene: TRBV10-3; J gene: TRBJ2-2; CDR3 DNA: TGTGCCATCAGTGTTGGAAGATCGAACACCGGGGAGCTGTTTTTT; CDR3 protein: CAISVGRSNTGELFF
D gene: .; clone size: .; V gene: TRBV19; J gene: TRBJ1-2; CDR3 DNA: TGTGCCAGTAGTATATGGGGCCGTGCCCATGGCTACACCTTC; CDR3 protein: CASSIWGRAHGYTF
D gene: .; clone size: .; V gene: TRBV10-3; J gene: TRBJ1-5; CDR3 DNA: TGTGCCATCAAAAGAGTATCGGAAAATAGCAATCAGCCCCAGCATTTT; CDR3 protein: CAIKRVSENSNQPQHF
D gene: .; clone size: .; V gene: TRBV29-1; J gene: TRBJ1-4; CDR3 DNA: TGCAGCGTTGTGGTCCCAGGGTATCAAGGGGAAAAACTGTTTTTT; CDR3 protein: CSVVVPGYQGEKLFF
D gene: .; clone size: .; V gene: TRBV6-5; J gene: TRBJ2-2; CDR3 DNA: TGTGCCAGCAGAACGACGGAGGCCGGGGAGCTGTTTTTT; CDR3 protein: CASRTTEAGELFF
D gene: .; clone size: few; V gene: TRBV19; J gene: TRBJ2-1; CDR3 DNA: TGTGCCAGTAGTCTCCAGGGGGTGGCGGGACCCGTCAATGAGCAGTTCTTC; CDR3 protein: CASSLQGVAGPVNEQFF
D gene: .; clone size: few; V gene: TRBV2; J gene: TRBJ2-5; CDR3 DNA: TGTGCCAGCACCGAGTTCGTGGGTGAGGAGACCCAGTACTTC; CDR3 protein: CASTEFVGEETQYF
D gene: .; clone size: .; V gene: TRBV5-4; J gene: TRBJ2-1; CDR3 DNA: TGTGCCAGCAGATTGACCCCATCCAATGAGCAGTTCTTC; CDR3 protein: CASRLTPSNEQFF
D gene: .; clone size: .; V gene: TRBV21-1; J gene: TRBJ1-2; CDR3 DNA: TGTGCCAGCAGCACCGGGACAGCCCCGTCCTATGGCTACACCTTC; CDR3 protein: CASSTGTAPSYGYTF
D gene: TRBD1; clone size: .; V gene: TRBV6-5; J gene: TRBJ1-2; CDR3 DNA: TGTGCCAGCAGTTACGGTGGGACAGCTCACACGAGGGGCTACACCTTC; CDR3 protein: CASSYGGTAHTRGYTF
D gene: TRBD1; clone size: .; V gene: TRBV27; J gene: TRBJ1-2; CDR3 DNA: TGTGCCAGCAGCAGAATTACTGACAGGGACGTTTATGGCTACACCTTC; CDR3 protein: CASSRITDRDVYGYTF
D gene: .; clone size: .; V gene: TRBV6-2/TRBV6-3; J gene: TRBJ1-1; CDR3 DNA: TGTGCCAGCAGTTTTGGGGCGCGCACTGAAGCTTTCTTT; CDR3 protein: CASSFGARTEAFF
D gene: .; clone size: .; V gene: TRBV9; J gene: TRBJ2-1; CDR3 DNA: TGTGCCAGCAGCGTAGAAGGGGGACTTCACAATGAGCAGTTCTTC; CDR3 protein: CASSVEGGLHNEQFF
D gene: .; clone size: .; V gene: TRBV11-2; J gene: TRBJ1-6; CDR3 DNA: TGTGCCAGCAGCTTGCTCGAGGAAGGATATTCACCCCTCCACTTT; CDR3 protein: CASSLLEEGYSPLHF
D gene: .; clone size: .; V gene: TRBV3-1/TRBV3-2; J gene: TRBJ1-5; CDR3 DNA: TGTGCCAGCAGCCAAGATCTGAGAGCTCAGCCCCAGCATTTT; CDR3 protein: CASSQDLRAQPQHF
D gene: .; clone size: .; V gene: TRBV6-5; J gene: TRBJ1-2; CDR3 DNA: TGTGCCAGCAGTTACTCGACGAACGGGTACTATGGCTACACCTTC; CDR3 protein: CASSYSTNGYYGYTF
D gene: TRBD1; clone size: .; V gene: TRBV5-1; J gene: TRBJ1-2; CDR3 DNA: TGCGCCAGCAGCCGCGGACAGGGGCTCTCTGGCTACACCTTC; CDR3 protein: CASSRGQGLSGYTF
D gene: .; clone size: .; V gene: TRBV12-5; J gene: TRBJ1-5; CDR3 DNA: TGTGCTAGTGGTATGCACCGGGCCAGTGAACCCCAGCATTTT; CDR3 protein: CASGMHRASEPQHF
D gene: TRBD2; clone size: once; V gene: TRBV28; J gene: TRBJ2-2; CDR3 DNA: TGTGCCAGCAGTAGGGGGACTAGCGGGAGTCCCGGGGAGCTGTTTTTT; CDR3 protein: CASSRGTSGSPGELFF
D gene: TRBD1; clone size: few; V gene: TRBV7-2; J gene: TRBJ1-4; CDR3 DNA: TGTGCCAGCAGCCAGGGACAGGGAGGCGAAAAACTGTTTTTT; CDR3 protein: CASSQGQGGEKLFF
D gene: .; clone size: .; V gene: TRBV13; J gene: TRBJ1-2; CDR3 DNA: TGTGCCAGCAGCTTAGCCAGGAGTGGTGGCTACACCTTC; CDR3 protein: CASSLARSGGYTF
D gene: .; clone size: few; V gene: TRBV12-3/TRBV12-4; J gene: TRBJ1-3; CDR3 DNA: TGTGCCAGCAGTGCGGGACTGGGAAACACCATATATTTT; CDR3 protein: CASSAGLGNTIYF
D gene: TRBD2; clone size: .; V gene: TRBV15; J gene: TRBJ2-5; CDR3 DNA: TGTGCCACCAGCGGGGGACTAGCACAGGAGACCCAGTACTTC; CDR3 protein: CATSGGLAQETQYF
D gene: TRBD1; clone size: .; V gene: TRBV6-5; J gene: TRBJ1-1; CDR3 DNA: TGTGCCAGCAGTTGGCGTGGGACAGCAGGGAACACTGAAGCTTTCTTT; CDR3 protein: CASSWRGTAGNTEAFF
D gene: .; clone size: once; V gene: TRBV6-5; J gene: TRBJ1-6; CDR3 DNA: TGTGCCAGCAGTTACCCTCACAACAATTCACCCCTCCACTTT; CDR3 protein: CASSYPHNNSPLHF
D gene: .; clone size: .; V gene: TRBV10-1; J gene: TRBJ2-7; CDR3 DNA: TGCGCCAGCAGTGCGGAGGTTGGGGAGCAGTACTTC; CDR3 protein: CASSAEVGEQYF
D gene: .; clone size: .; V gene: TRBV28; J gene: TRBJ1-1; CDR3 DNA: TGTGCCAGCAGCCGTGGAGGGGGTTTTCAAGCTTTCTTT; CDR3 protein: CASSRGGGFQAFF
D gene: .; clone size: .; V gene: TRBV7-2; J gene: TRBJ2-1; CDR3 DNA: TGTGCCAGCAGCTACCAGACAGTCTACAATGAGCAGTTCTTC; CDR3 protein: CASSYQTVYNEQFF
D gene: .; clone size: .; V gene: TRBV5-8; J gene: TRBJ1-2; CDR3 DNA: TGTGCCAGCAGCTCTTCCGGGACACCCAACCGCTATGGCTACACCTTC; CDR3 protein: CASSSSGTPNRYGYTF
D gene: .; clone size: .; V gene: TRBV11-2; J gene: TRBJ2-3; CDR3 DNA: TGTGCCAGCAGCCTACCCACTCCCACAGATACGCAGTATTTT; CDR3 protein: CASSLPTPTDTQYF
D gene: .; clone size: .; V gene: TRBV3-1/TRBV3-2; J gene: TRBJ1-2; CDR3 DNA: TGTGCCAGCAGCCAAGATCGGGTAAACTATGGCTACACCTTC; CDR3 protein: CASSQDRVNYGYTF
D gene: .; clone size: .; V gene: TRBV5-6; J gene: TRBJ1-3; CDR3 DNA: TGTGCCAGCAGTAAGGCAGCTGGAAACACCATATATTTT; CDR3 protein: CASSKAAGNTIYF
D gene: .; clone size: .; V gene: TRBV27; J gene: TRBJ1-5; CDR3 DNA: TGTGCCAGCAGTTCCGGGGTGGGCAATCAGCCCCAGCATTTT; CDR3 protein: CASSSGVGNQPQHF
D gene: .; clone size: .; V gene: TRBV10-3; J gene: TRBJ2-3; CDR3 DNA: TGTGCCATCAGGCCAGGACAGAACACAGATACGCAGTATTTT; CDR3 protein: CAIRPGQNTDTQYF
D gene: .; clone size: .; V gene: TRBV9; J gene: TRBJ2-2; CDR3 DNA: TGTGCCAGCAGCGGGTGGCCCACCGGGGAGCTGTTTTTT; CDR3 protein: CASSGWPTGELFF
D gene: .; clone size: .; V gene: TRBV7-8; J gene: TRBJ2-5; CDR3 DNA: TGTGCCAGCAGCCCCCTCCGGGTGTGGGGGGCGAAGAGAGAGACCCAGTACTTC; CDR3 protein: CASSPLRVWGAKRETQYF
D gene: .; clone size: once; V gene: TRBV7-2; J gene: TRBJ1-6; CDR3 DNA: TGTGCCAGCAGCTTAGGCGGTGGCAGAGTCGATTCACCCCTCCACTTT; CDR3 protein: CASSLGGGRVDSPLHF
D gene: .; clone size: .; V gene: TRBV7-2; J gene: TRBJ2-7; CDR3 DNA: TGTGCCAGCAGCTTCGCCGGGTCTTCCTACGAGCAGTACTTC; CDR3 protein: CASSFAGSSYEQYF
D gene: .; clone size: .; V gene: TRBV4-2; J gene: TRBJ2-7; CDR3 DNA: TGTGCCAGCAGCCAACCAAATTCGGAAGGTTCCTACGAGCAGTACTTC; CDR3 protein: CASSQPNSEGSYEQYF
D gene: .; clone size: .; V gene: TRBV28; J gene: TRBJ2-5; CDR3 DNA: TGTGCCAGCATCGACGGGACACTGGTAGAGACCCAGTACTTC; CDR3 protein: CASIDGTLVETQYF
D gene: .; clone size: .; V gene: TRBV20-1; J gene: TRBJ1-4; CDR3 DNA: TGCAGTGCTGGAGGGGTTGGAAAACTGTTTTTT; CDR3 protein: CSAGGVGKLFF
D gene: .; clone size: .; V gene: TRBV15; J gene: TRBJ2-6; CDR3 DNA: TGTGCCACCAGTAGGCTAGTCTCTGGGGCCAACGTCCTGACTTTC; CDR3 protein: CATSRLVSGANVLTF
D gene: .; clone size: .; V gene: TRBV9; J gene: TRBJ1-5; CDR3 DNA: TGTGCCAGCAGCGTAGAACCGAGGCCCGAAGCGGCCCAGCATTTT; CDR3 protein: CASSVEPRPEAAQHF
D gene: .; clone size: .; V gene: TRBV27; J gene: TRBJ2-7; CDR3 DNA: TGTGCCAGCAGTTTATCGGGCGAGCAGTACTTC; CDR3 protein: CASSLSGEQYF
D gene: TRBD1; clone size: .; V gene: TRBV9; J gene: TRBJ1-2; CDR3 DNA: TGTGCCAGCAGCACCGGACAGGGGGCATCTTATGGCTACACCTTC; CDR3 protein: CASSTGQGASYGYTF
D gene: .; clone size: .; V gene: TRBV5-1; J gene: TRBJ2-5; CDR3 DNA: TGCGCCAGCAGCTTGGCGGGCTGGGGCCCCCAAGAGACCCAGTACTTC; CDR3 protein: CASSLAGWGPQETQYF
D gene: .; clone size: .; V gene: TRBV15; J gene: TRBJ1-6; CDR3 DNA: TGTGCCACCAGCAGAGATCGAGAGAATTCACCCCTCCACTTT; CDR3 protein: CATSRDRENSPLHF